Listed below are T cell receptor beta chains from one sample, sequenced in a study of shared clonotypes between healthy human individuals. Repertoires were generated with immunoSEQ multiplex PCR, while TCRdb's copy carries only in-frame clones and drops some. The table has over a million clones, 75% seen once. Source material: memory CD4+ T cells sorted from blood. These receptors all stem from a man aged 18 to 30 in good health. The CDR3 runs from the conserved cysteine through the conserved F or W. The D gene is left open where the match is weak. Clone size, where shown, is once, few, many, or a class for clones that have expanded.

NA	few	TRBV5-1	TRBJ2-3	CASSLGQDTDTQYF	TGCGCCAGCAGCTTGGGACAGGACACAGATACGCAGTATTTT
NA	NA	TRBV6-1	TRBJ2-2	CASSTGTSNTGELFF	TGTGCCAGCAGTACCGGGACGTCGAACACCGGGGAGCTGTTTTTT
NA	NA	TRBV5-5	TRBJ1-6	CASSFSMVNSPLHF	TGTGCCAGCAGCTTCTCGATGGTCAATTCACCCCTCCACTTT
NA	NA	TRBV7-2	TRBJ1-5	CASSLSQGPWPQHF	TGTGCCAGCAGCTTATCGCAGGGGCCATGGCCCCAGCATTTT
TRBD1	few	TRBV6-5	TRBJ2-5	CASSERGRETQYF	TGTGCCAGCAGCGAAAGGGGGCGTGAGACCCAGTACTTC
NA	NA	TRBV5-1	TRBJ2-5	CASSLDPGRETQYF	TGCGCCAGCAGCTTGGATCCAGGGAGAGAGACCCAGTACTTC
NA	few	TRBV6-5	TRBJ1-6	CASSYRLNNSPLHF	TGTGCCAGCAGTTACCGGCTCAATAATTCACCCCTCCACTTT
TRBD2	NA	TRBV6-6	TRBJ2-5	CASRRGGGQETQYF	TGTGCCAGCAGGCGCGGCGGGGGCCAAGAGACCCAGTACTTC
NA	NA	TRBV30	TRBJ2-7	CAWSFHSYEQYF	TGTGCCTGGAGTTTCCACTCCTACGAGCAGTACTTC
TRBD1	few	TRBV7-9	TRBJ2-1	CASSLAKSGTGIYNEQFF	TGTGCCAGCAGCTTAGCTAAGAGTGGGACAGGGATCTACAATGAGCAGTTCTTC
TRBD2	NA	TRBV18	TRBJ2-3	CASSPNPRLAASTDTQYF	TGTGCCAGCTCACCTAACCCGAGGCTAGCGGCTAGCACAGATACGCAGTATTTT
TRBD1	once	TRBV11-2	TRBJ2-7	CASSSLDRGYEQYF	TGTGCCAGCAGCTCACTAGACAGGGGCTACGAGCAGTACTTC
TRBD1	NA	TRBV27	TRBJ1-2	CASRQTGAQGYTF	TGTGCCAGCAGACAAACAGGGGCGCAAGGCTACACCTTC
TRBD1	NA	TRBV28	TRBJ2-7	CASRGGQGFSEQYF	TGTGCCAGCAGGGGGGGACAGGGGTTCTCCGAGCAGTACTTC
NA	NA	TRBV18	TRBJ1-4	CASSLNRGGPNEKLFF	TGTGCCAGCTCACTAAATCGAGGGGGGCCTAATGAAAAACTGTTTTTT
NA	NA	TRBV7-7	TRBJ2-5	CASSSLTRQGDQYF	TGTGCTAGCAGCTCACTTACACGGCAGGGTGACCAGTACTTC
TRBD2	NA	TRBV19	TRBJ2-5	CASSSGGGAGETQYF	TGTGCCAGTAGTAGCGGCGGGGGGGCCGGAGAGACCCAGTACTTC
NA	NA	TRBV20-1	TRBJ2-7	CSASLTYEQYF	TGCAGTGCTAGCCTAACCTACGAGCAGTACTTC
NA	NA	TRBV7-2	TRBJ1-6	CASSLGQLLDSPLHF	TGTGCCAGCAGCTTAGGGCAGCTTCTCGATTCACCCCTCCACTTT
TRBD2	few	TRBV11-3	TRBJ2-1	CASSLGTSGGAGEQFF	TGTGCCAGCAGCTTAGGGACTAGCGGGGGGGCCGGTGAGCAGTTCTTC
NA	NA	TRBV9	TRBJ1-5	CASSVAGQKSNQPQHF	TGTGCCAGCAGCGTAGCAGGACAGAAGAGCAATCAGCCCCAGCATTTT
TRBD2	NA	TRBV10-3	TRBJ2-7	CAISTGLADLYEQYF	TGTGCCATCAGTACCGGACTAGCGGATCTTTACGAGCAGTACTTC
NA	few	TRBV14	TRBJ1-5	CASSQVAPRVHQPQHF	TGTGCCAGCAGCCAAGTGGCCCCGAGAGTCCATCAGCCCCAGCATTTT
NA	few	TRBV5-1	TRBJ1-1	CASSEAGNTEAFF	TGCGCCAGCAGCGAAGCGGGTAACACTGAAGCTTTCTTT
NA	NA	TRBV29-1	TRBJ1-2	CSVGLGSYGYTF	TGCAGCGTTGGTCTGGGCTCCTATGGCTACACCTTC
TRBD2	NA	TRBV27	TRBJ2-5	CASSLFGTRGETQYF	TGTGCCAGCAGTTTATTCGGGACTAGAGGGGAGACCCAGTACTTC
NA	NA	TRBV6-1	TRBJ2-7	CASSELDIGGQYF	TGTGCCAGCAGTGAATTGGACATCGGCGGGCAGTACTTC
TRBD2	NA	TRBV7-2	TRBJ2-1	CASSWTSGSYNEQFF	TGTGCCAGCAGCTGGACTAGCGGATCCTACAATGAGCAGTTCTTC
NA	NA	TRBV5-1	TRBJ2-3	CASRQGTDTQYF	TGCGCCAGCCGCCAGGGGACAGATACGCAGTATTTT
NA	NA	TRBV7-2	TRBJ2-7	CASSDSYEQYF	TGTGCCAGCAGCGACTCGTACGAGCAGTACTTC
TRBD1	NA	TRBV5-5	TRBJ1-2	CASSLAGGSNYGYTF	TGTGCCAGCAGCTTGGCAGGGGGCAGTAACTATGGCTACACCTTC
TRBD1	NA	TRBV28	TRBJ2-7	CASSLWGQPLSSYEQYF	TGTGCCAGCAGTCTCTGGGGACAGCCCTTGAGCTCCTACGAGCAGTACTTC
TRBD2	NA	TRBV19	TRBJ2-7	CASSTREGYEQYF	TGTGCCAGTAGTACTAGGGAGGGTTACGAGCAGTACTTC
NA	NA	TRBV4-3	TRBJ1-3	CASSQGLQGGSSGNTIYF	TGCGCCAGCAGCCAAGGACTACAGGGTGGGTCAAGTGGAAACACCATATATTTT
NA	few	TRBV6-1	TRBJ2-1	CASSEMEGLTAYNEQFF	TGTGCCAGCAGTGAAATGGAGGGTCTTACTGCATACAATGAGCAGTTCTTC
TRBD1	once	TRBV9	TRBJ1-1	CASSPHEGAFTEAFF	TGTGCCAGCAGCCCCCATGAGGGGGCATTTACGGAAGCTTTCTTT
NA	NA	TRBV7-9	TRBJ2-1	CASSRDYNEQFF	TGTGCCAGCAGCAGGGACTACAATGAGCAGTTCTTC
TRBD1	NA	TRBV14	TRBJ1-1	CASSQLGQGKNTEAFF	TGTGCCAGCAGCCAGTTGGGACAGGGCAAGAACACTGAAGCTTTCTTT